This T cell receptor (beta chain) was captured by sequencing in a study of T cell responses to AZD1222 COVID-19 vaccine. Across the whole study: Timing groups of about 4 and about 12 weeks for second doses were pooled.

As regards this clone: Antigen unknown.

The assay was immunoSEQ multiplex PCR, and TCRdb's table has in-frame clones only and misses some. The profile covers 130,000 to 150,000 clones, with roughly 89% appearing a single time and roughly 5% taken by the ten largest. With 3 bases clipped from V and 5 bases from J, the junction kept 7 bases outside the gene matches. Germline-derived CDR1 and CDR2 are SGHNT and YENEEA. The CDR3 consists of 17 residues. Study-level findings and limits: The donor cohort was predominantly white British with a female majority, and clonal diversity may have been underestimated. Among those given AZD1222, only five or six were seropositive at baseline. The study reported that nearly half of spike-specific TCRs target unmutated variant regions.

The J gene is TRBJ2-5, the V gene TRBV11-3; TRBD2 agrees at 15 bases. The clonotype originates from an adult in good health. Sequenced here: peripheral blood, sampled on day 0 of AZD1222 vaccination. CDR3 in amino acids: CASSFRTSGGVEETQYF. The CDR3 nucleotides are TGTGCCAGCAGCTTCCGGACTAGCGGGGGGGTGGAGGAGACCCAGTACTTC. Filled out from reference TRBV11-3 and TRBJ2-5, the complete variable domain reads EAGVVQSPRYKIIEKKQPVAFWCNPISGHNTLYWYLQNLGQGPELLIRYENEEAVDDSQLPKDRFSAERLKGVDSTLKIQPAELGDSAVYLCASSFRTSGGVEETQYFGPGTRLLVL.